One and the same sample provided the 7 T cell receptor beta chains below, sequenced in a study of T cells in Graves' hyperthyroidism and ophthalmopathy. RNA transcripts provided the source from which TCR beta CDR3 regions were amplified. The HTBI set primed first-round TCR CDR3 RT-PCR. In TCRdb, the multiplex PCR reads were re-called with MiXCR into one record per CDR3 protein. The table records more than 450,000 distinct CDR3 sequences, around 15% of them present only once. The sequencing sample was made of blood. The receptor set was obtained from a woman aged 40 to 49 with Graves' hyperthyroidism.

Comment on this clonotype: The conserved closing phenylalanine or tryptophan is absent in this CDR3, likely reflecting a read error. V and J are TRBV6-1 and TRBJ2-6; TRBD1 aligns across 8 bases. CDR1 is MNHNS and CDR2 is SASEGT in the germline V gene. This CDR3 comprises 17 residues. Germline trimming cut 6 bases from V and 0 bases from J; bases unmatched to any gene: 7. CDR3 coding DNA: TGTGCCAGCAGACCCGGACAGGGAAGCTCTGGGGCCAACGTCCTGACTTCC. Translation: CASRPGQGSSGANVLTS.

This chain joins TRBV19 and TRBJ2-1; 7 bases line up with TRBD2. With V trimmed by 11 bases and J by 7 bases, 11 bases remained unmatched. CDR3 size: 13 residues. CDR1 and CDR2 (germline): LNHDA, SQIVND (reference sequence). The CDR3 sequence is CAVQGGSVNEQFF. The CDR3 DNA follows: TGTGCCGTTCAGGGCGGGAGTGTAAATGAGCAGTTCTTC.

This clonotype showed up just a few times. The chain is built from TRBV30 and TRBJ1-3, with a tentative D call TRBD1 (6 bases). The CDR3 loop spans 13 amino acids. V lost 7 bases to trimming and J lost 1 base, with 11 bases between them. Germline assignment: CDR1 GTSNPN and CDR2 SVGIG (reference sequence). The CDR3 loop is CASNRESGNTIYF. The CDR3 DNA sequence: TGTGCCTCAAACAGGGAATCTGGAAACACCATATATTTT.

This clonotype was detected many times. The chain recombines TRBV9 with TRBJ1-1; TRBD1 matches at 11 bases. Germline V CDR1 and CDR2: SGDLS, YYNGEE. Trimming cost V 4 bases and J 3 bases; bases outside gene matches: 8. The CDR3 runs to 16 residues. CDR3 residues: CASSKGQGVGDTEAFF. CDR3 bases: TGTGCCAGCAGCAAGGGACAGGGGGTTGGTGACACTGAAGCTTTCTTT.

The table lists this clonotype with many counts. The chain has TRBV18 and TRBJ2-3; the D is unclear. This CDR3 contains 15 residues. Trimming cost V 3 bases and J 3 bases, with 13 bases left between them. CDR1 and CDR2 (germline): KGHSH, LQKENI. CDR3 sequence (DNA): TGTGCCAGCTCACCTCCTGGCTTCAGAACAGATACGCAGTATTTT. Encoded protein: CASSPPGFRTDTQYF.

A few counts support this clonotype. The chain couples TRBV19 to TRBJ1-1; D unresolved. Trimming took 3 bases from V and 1 from J, leaving 6 bases between them. Germline V gives CDR1 LNHDA, CDR2 SQIVND (reference sequence). The CDR3 loop spans 13 amino acids. The CDR3 coding sequence is TGTGCCAGTAGTATTTCGGGGAACACTGAAGCTTTCTTT. Protein sequence: CASSISGNTEAFF.

There are a few counts of this clonotype. The CDR3 protein is CSLAGSPYNEQFF. CDR3 DNA: TGCAGCCTGGCGGGGTCCCCCTACAATGAGCAGTTCTTC. The rearrangement uses TRBV29-1 and TRBJ2-1; maybe TRBD2 (6 bases). CDR1 is SQVTM, CDR2 ANQGSEA, per germline. The CDR3 covers 13 residues. With 8 bases removed from V and 2 bases from J, the gap between germline ends came to 13 bases.